The next 24 T cell receptor beta chains were all read from a single sample in a study of blood T cell repertoires in COVID-19. TCRdb keeps only in-frame clones here, not all; method: immunoSEQ multiplex PCR. In the table there are 70,000 to 75,000 clones, about 90% of which are singletons. Material: peripheral blood. The receptors originated from a human donor in a cohort sampled during active COVID-19.

This clone occurred a few times. The gene calls are TRBV2 and TRBJ2-7, with 8 nucleotides matching TRBD2. Germline V CDR1 and CDR2: SNHLY, FYNNEI. The CDR3 sequence is 16 residues long. The trim removed 8 bases at V and 4 bases at J, leaving 16 bases unmatched. The CDR3 coding sequence is TGTGCCAGCTCTCAGTCCCCCAGCGGGAGAATGTACGAGCAGTACTTC. Protein sequence: CASSQSPSGRMYEQYF.

V is TRBV5-1 and J is TRBJ1-6; possible D gene TRBD1, 5 bases. Deletions cut 0 bases from V and 10 bases from J, with 11 bases between. Germline V gene sequence: CDR1 SGHRS, CDR2 YFSETQ. The CDR3 contains 14 residues. The chain's CDR3 is CASSLAGYGSPLHF. The CDR3 region has the DNA TGCGCCAGCAGCTTGGCAGGGTACGGCTCACCCCTCCACTTT.

The gene calls are TRBV6-5 and TRBJ1-1; tentative D call: TRBD1 (5 bases). Germline V CDR1 and CDR2: MNHEY, SVGAGI. This CDR3 region has 15 residues. V dropped 8 bases and J dropped 4 bases, with 20 bases sitting between them. CDR3 in amino acids: CASGPLGDSSTEAFF. The CDR3 DNA follows: TGTGCCAGCGGGCCCTTGGGGGACTCCAGCACTGAAGCTTTCTTT.

This sequence joins TRBV19 and TRBJ2-1; 10 bases agree with TRBD2. The germline V gene encodes CDR1 LNHDA and CDR2 SQIVND (reference sequence). With 4 bases clipped from V and 8 bases from J, the junction kept 11 bases outside the gene matches. This CDR3 has 16 amino acids. CDR3 in amino acids: CASSTYIGTSVDEQFF. The CDR3 DNA follows: TGTGCCAGTAGTACCTACATAGGGACTAGCGTAGATGAGCAGTTCTTC. The variable domain in full, completed from reference TRBV19 and TRBJ2-1, reads DGGITQSPKYLFRKEGQNVTLSCEQNLNHDAMYWYRQDPGQGLRLIYYSQIVNDFQKGDIAEGYSVSREKKESFPLTVTSAQKNPTAFYLCASSTYIGTSVDEQFFGPGTRLTVL.

This clone was recorded once. The CDR3 coding sequence is TGTGCCACCAGTGAACACCAATCGACAAGGAACGAGCAGTTCTTC. Translating gives CATSEHQSTRNEQFF. The chain recombines TRBV24-1 with TRBJ2-1; D remains ambiguous. The CDR3 is 15 amino acids. Germline CDR1 and CDR2: KGHDR and SFDVKD. V was trimmed by 4 bases and J by 10 bases, leaving 19 bases between them.

The V and J genes are TRBV9 and TRBJ1-2; TRBD1 matches at 9 bases. The CDR3 runs 15 residues. The J segment lost 3 bases and the V segment lost 0 bases, leaving 3 bases of the junction unmatched. Germline CDR1 SGDLS, CDR2 YYNGEE. The DNA for the CDR3 is TGTGCCAGCAGCGTAGAACAGGGGGCCTACTATGGCTACACCTTC. It encodes CASSVEQGAYYGYTF.

The gene calls are TRBV27 and TRBJ2-2, with TRBD2 identical over 8 bases. This CDR3 spans 16 amino acids. V trimming: 2 bases; J trimming: 7 bases; junction bases outside the gene matches: 9. The germline CDR1 and CDR2 sequences are MNHEY and SMNVEV (reference sequence). CDR3 region: CASSLRVSGIDGELFF. Here the CDR3 DNA reads TGTGCCAGCAGTTTAAGAGTTAGCGGGATCGACGGGGAGCTGTTTTTT.

The chain combines TRBV7-2 with TRBJ2-2; D is perhaps TRBD1 (6 bases). The CDR3 totals 14 residues. The V and J ends lost 4 bases and 7 bases respectively, with 13 bases between them. Germline CDR1 SGHTA, CDR2 FQGNSA. The CDR3: CASSSRGSDGELFF. The CDR3, as DNA: TGTGCCAGCAGCTCTAGGGGGTCGGACGGGGAGCTGTTTTTT.

The CDR3 sequence: CASSSGLADYEQYF. DNA of the CDR3: TGCGCCAGCAGCTCGGGACTAGCGGACTACGAGCAGTACTTC. The chain joins TRBV5-1 to TRBJ2-7; 11 positions agree with TRBD2. The ends lost 3 bases at V and 3 bases at J; junction bases unmatched: 2. Per germline, CDR1 SGHRS and CDR2 YFSETQ. This CDR3 comprises 14 residues.

This clone has just one count. This chain uses TRBV27 with TRBJ2-5; 8 bases line up with TRBD2. From germline, CDR1 is MNHEY and CDR2 SMNVEV (reference sequence). V lost 2 bases, J lost 5 bases, and 7 bases stayed unmatched. CDR3 length: 15 amino acids. The CDR3 sequence is CASSLGAGGGETQYF. For the CDR3, the DNA is TGTGCCAGCAGTTTAGGTGCGGGGGGAGGGGAGACCCAGTACTTC.

This clone was counted a single time. This rearrangement joins TRBV10-3 to TRBJ1-5; unclear D gene. This CDR3 has 13 amino acids. Trimming cost V 7 bases and J 8 bases, with 15 bases left between them. Germline CDR1 and CDR2: ENHRY and SYGVKD. The CDR3: CAITGNFNEPQHF. CDR3 sequence (DNA): TGTGCCATCACGGGGAACTTTAACGAGCCCCAGCATTTT.

The rearrangement links TRBV10-3 to TRBJ1-1; D uncertain. Germline values: CDR1 ENHRY, CDR2 SYGVKD. This CDR3 has 12 amino acids. V lost 10 bases and J lost 1, with 10 bases in between. The CDR3 sequence: CATAGRNTEAFF. CDR3 coding DNA: TGTGCCACCGCGGGGAGGAACACTGAAGCTTTCTTT.

This clone was seen only a few times. The CDR3 reads CASSTGLATSSYNEQFF. CDR3 sequence (DNA): TGTGCCAGCAGCACGGGACTAGCGACTAGCTCCTACAATGAGCAGTTCTTC. The chain is built from TRBV2 and TRBJ2-1; 10 positions agree with TRBD2. This CDR3 has 17 residues. V dropped 6 bases and J dropped 0; count of bases not matched to a gene: 8. CDR1 and CDR2 (germline): SNHLY, FYNNEI.

The count of this clone is one. The J gene is TRBJ1-2, the V gene TRBV4-1, with D possibly being TRBD1 (5 bases). The CDR3 runs to 14 residues. Germline V gene sequence: CDR1 MGHRA, CDR2 YSYEKL. The germline V and J ends were trimmed by 4 bases and 2 bases, with 11 bases remaining between them. As DNA, the CDR3 is TGCGCCAGCAGCCCCGGGGGACGCAACTATGGCTACACCTTC. It codes for CASSPGGRNYGYTF.

The gene calls are TRBV6-5 and TRBJ2-3, with D uncertain. The CDR3 totals 13 residues. CDR1 and CDR2 (germline): MNHEY, SVGAGI. V lost 8 bases and J lost 2, with 11 bases in between. CDR3 region: CASRVEFTDTQYF. Written as DNA, the CDR3 is TGTGCCAGCCGGGTGGAGTTCACAGATACGCAGTATTTT.

The V gene is TRBV7-9, the J gene TRBJ1-1; D is possibly TRBD1 (6 bases). The V gene lost 5 bases and the J gene lost 5 bases, with 15 bases spanning the gap. Germline lookup yields CDR1 SEHNR and CDR2 FQNEAQ (reference sequence). The CDR3 totals 14 residues. The CDR3 DNA reads TGTGCCAGCAGCCTAAACCCGACAGGAACTGAAGCTTTCTTT. Its protein is CASSLNPTGTEAFF.

The chain couples TRBV10-1 to TRBJ2-5, with D possibly matching TRBD2 (5 bases). The CDR3 has 13 residues. Trimming took 6 bases from V and 1 from J, leaving 9 bases between them. Germline CDR1 reads WNHNN; CDR2 reads SYGVQD (reference sequence). As DNA, the CDR3 is TGCGCCAGCAGCCCCAGCGGCCAAGAGACCCAGTACTTC. It is translated as CASSPSGQETQYF.

The rearrangement links TRBV29-1 to TRBJ2-5, with 10 bases fitting TRBD2. CDR1 is SQVTM and CDR2 is ANQGSEA in the germline V gene. This CDR3 spans 16 amino acids. The V and J ends lost 6 bases and 4 bases, in that order; junction bases with no gene match: 14. The CDR3 nucleotides are TGCAGCGTCCCCCCACTAGCGGGGCGGGAGGGAGAGACCCAGTACTTC. Translation gives CSVPPLAGREGETQYF.

This clone was seen a single time. The rearrangement links TRBV19 to TRBJ2-3, with 12 bases fitting TRBD2. Per the germline V gene, CDR1 is LNHDA and CDR2 is SQIVND (reference sequence). The CDR3 runs 13 residues. J lost 5 bases, V lost 11 bases, and 5 bases had no gene match. The CDR3 bases are TGTGCCGCTAGCGGGGGGGATGTAGATACGCAGTATTTT. Translation: CAASGGDVDTQYF.

The rearrangement links TRBV2 to TRBJ2-7; tentative D call: TRBD2 (7 bases). The CDR3 extends over 12 amino acids. With 11 bases removed from V and 3 bases from J, the gap between germline ends came to 14 bases. Germline CDR1 and CDR2: SNHLY and FYNNEI. The CDR3 bases are TGTGCCCGGGGGCGGGGGAACTACGAGCAGTACTTC. Translation gives CARGRGNYEQYF.

The V gene is TRBV4-3, the J gene TRBJ2-5, with a tentative D call TRBD2 (7 bases). Trimming stripped 8 bases from V and 2 bases from J, with 15 bases between. In germline, CDR1 is LGHNA, CDR2 YSLEER. The CDR3 totals 14 residues. CDR3 bases: TGCGCCAGCTCCCCGGAGGGGGGGCAAGAGACCCAGTACTTC. Its protein product is CASSPEGGQETQYF.

The chain uses TRBV7-9 and TRBJ2-5; no clear D. The CDR3 is made up of 14 amino acids. V lost 0 bases to trimming and J lost 5 bases, with 10 bases between them. Germline assignment: CDR1 SEHNR and CDR2 FQNEAQ (reference sequence). In nucleotides, the CDR3 is TGTGCCAGCAGCTTAGCCGTGGGCCAGGAGACCCAGTACTTC. Residues: CASSLAVGQETQYF.

This sequence joins TRBV5-4 and TRBJ2-7, with 9 nucleotides matching TRBD1. The V and J ends lost 2 bases and 6 bases, in that order; junction bases with no gene match: 9. The CDR3 loop spans 15 amino acids. The germline CDR1 and CDR2 sequences are SGHNT and YYREEE (reference sequence). The CDR3 sequence: CASSLKAGTGFEQYF. The DNA of the CDR3 is TGTGCCAGCAGCTTAAAAGCCGGGACAGGGTTCGAGCAGTACTTC.

This chain links TRBV4-1 with TRBJ2-1; 10 bases align to TRBD2. CDR3 size: 18 residues. With 0 bases clipped from V and 0 bases from J, the junction kept 5 bases outside the gene matches. The germline V gene has CDR1 MGHRA and CDR2 YSYEKL. The CDR3 is CASSQDVLAGSSYNEQFF. The DNA for the CDR3 is TGCGCCAGCAGCCAAGACGTACTAGCGGGGAGCTCCTACAATGAGCAGTTCTTC.